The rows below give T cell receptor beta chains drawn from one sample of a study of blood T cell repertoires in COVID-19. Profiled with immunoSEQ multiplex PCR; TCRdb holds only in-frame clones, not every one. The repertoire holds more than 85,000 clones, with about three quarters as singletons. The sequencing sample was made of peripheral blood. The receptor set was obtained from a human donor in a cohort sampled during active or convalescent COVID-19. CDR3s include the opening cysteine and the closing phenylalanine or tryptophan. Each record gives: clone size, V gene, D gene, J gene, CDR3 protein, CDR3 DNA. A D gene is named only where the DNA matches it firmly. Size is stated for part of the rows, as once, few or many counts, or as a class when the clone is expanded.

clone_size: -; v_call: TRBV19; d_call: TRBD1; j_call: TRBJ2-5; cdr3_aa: CASGTDDFGETQYF; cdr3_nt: TGTGCCAGCGGGACAGACGATTTTGGAGAGACCCAGTACTTC
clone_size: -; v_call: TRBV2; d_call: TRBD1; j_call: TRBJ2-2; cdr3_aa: CASSSDRGRNTGELFF; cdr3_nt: TGTGCCAGCAGTTCCGACAGGGGGCGGAACACCGGGGAGCTGTTTTTT
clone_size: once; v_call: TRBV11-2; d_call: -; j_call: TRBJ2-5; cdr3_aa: CASSKSTSQETQYF; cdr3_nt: TGTGCCAGCAGCAAGTCGACTAGCCAAGAGACCCAGTACTTC
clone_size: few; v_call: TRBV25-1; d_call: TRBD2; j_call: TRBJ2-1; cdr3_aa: CASSEYRLATYNEQFF; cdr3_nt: TGTGCCAGCAGTGAATATAGACTAGCGACCTACAATGAGCAGTTCTTC
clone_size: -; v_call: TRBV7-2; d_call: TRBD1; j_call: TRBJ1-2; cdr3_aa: CASSLLAGGRYTF; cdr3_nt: TGTGCCAGCAGCTTACTGGCAGGGGGCCGCTACACCTTC
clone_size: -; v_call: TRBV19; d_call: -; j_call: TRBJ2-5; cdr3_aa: CASSFRGAFQETQYF; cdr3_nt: TGTGCCAGTAGTTTCCGGGGGGCCTTCCAAGAGACCCAGTACTTC
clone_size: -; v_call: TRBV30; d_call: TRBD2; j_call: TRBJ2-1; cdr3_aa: CAWSLTSGTEQFF; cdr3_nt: TGTGCCTGGAGTCTGACTAGCGGTACGGAGCAGTTCTTC
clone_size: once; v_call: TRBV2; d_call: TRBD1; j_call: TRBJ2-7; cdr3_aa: CAIGQGLYEQYF; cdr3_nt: TGTGCCATTGGACAGGGTCTCTACGAGCAGTACTTC
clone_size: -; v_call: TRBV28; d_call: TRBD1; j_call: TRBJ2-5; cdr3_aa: CASSLDRVQETQYF; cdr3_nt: TGTGCCAGCAGTTTAGACAGGGTCCAAGAGACCCAGTACTTC
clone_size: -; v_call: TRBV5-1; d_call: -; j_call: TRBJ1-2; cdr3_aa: CASSLARVANYGYTF; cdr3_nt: TGCGCCAGCAGCTTGGCTCGGGTAGCGAACTATGGCTACACCTTC
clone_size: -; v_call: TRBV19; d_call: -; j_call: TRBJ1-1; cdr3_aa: CASSPNLNPIEAFF; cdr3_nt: TGTGCCAGTAGTCCTAACCTAAATCCGATCGAAGCTTTCTTT
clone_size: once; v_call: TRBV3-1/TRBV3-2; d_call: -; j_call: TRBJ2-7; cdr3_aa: CASSQAYEQYF; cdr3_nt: TGTGCCAGCAGCCAAGCATACGAGCAGTACTTC
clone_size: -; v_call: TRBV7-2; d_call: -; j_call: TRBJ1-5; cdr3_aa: CASSLAGSYQPQHF; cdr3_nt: TGTGCCAGCAGCTTAGCCGGTTCATATCAGCCCCAGCATTTT
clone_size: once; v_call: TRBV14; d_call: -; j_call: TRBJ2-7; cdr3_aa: CASRLSGAPGDEQYF; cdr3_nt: TGTGCCAGCAGACTTTCAGGGGCTCCCGGGGACGAGCAGTACTTC
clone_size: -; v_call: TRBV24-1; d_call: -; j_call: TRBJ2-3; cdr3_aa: CATSDGSETTDTQYF; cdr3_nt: TGTGCCACCAGTGATGGTAGCGAAACCACAGATACGCAGTATTTT
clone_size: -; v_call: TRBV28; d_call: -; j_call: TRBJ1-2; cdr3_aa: CASSFSGGTGTHGYTF; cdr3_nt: TGTGCCAGCAGTTTTTCCGGAGGGACGGGGACCCATGGCTACACCTTC
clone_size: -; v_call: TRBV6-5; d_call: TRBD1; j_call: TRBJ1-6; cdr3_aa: CASTQDRGGSPLHF; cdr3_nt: TGTGCCAGCACCCAGGACAGGGGTGGTTCACCCCTCCACTTT
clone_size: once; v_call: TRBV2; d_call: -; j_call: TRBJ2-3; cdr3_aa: CASPDLASRWTDTQYF; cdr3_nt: TGTGCCAGCCCCGATCTAGCGTCGAGGTGGACAGATACGCAGTATTTT
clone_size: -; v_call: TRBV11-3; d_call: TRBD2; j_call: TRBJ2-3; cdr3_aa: CASSSGGGEVMPQYF; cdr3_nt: TGTGCCAGCAGTTCCGGCGGGGGGGAGGTGATGCCGCAGTATTTT
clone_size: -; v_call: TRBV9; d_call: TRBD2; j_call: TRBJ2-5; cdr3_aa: CASSVGLASGGGETQYF; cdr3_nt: TGTGCCAGCAGCGTTGGGTTGGCTAGCGGGGGTGGGGAGACCCAGTACTTC
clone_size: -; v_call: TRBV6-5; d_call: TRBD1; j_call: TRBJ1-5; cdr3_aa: CATQGEGNQPQHF; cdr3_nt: TGTGCCACTCAGGGGGAAGGCAATCAGCCCCAGCATTTT
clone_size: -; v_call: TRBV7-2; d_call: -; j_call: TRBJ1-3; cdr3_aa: CASGPTGLAGNTIYF; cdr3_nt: TGTGCCAGCGGCCCAACAGGCCTCGCTGGGAACACCATATATTTT
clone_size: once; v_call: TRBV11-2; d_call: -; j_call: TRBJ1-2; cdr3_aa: CASSFGASGYGYTF; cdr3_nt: TGTGCCAGCAGCTTTGGGGCCTCCGGCTATGGCTACACCTTC
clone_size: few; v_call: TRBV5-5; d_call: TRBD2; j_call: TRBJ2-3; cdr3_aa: CASSLSVAGGPDTQYF; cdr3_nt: TGTGCCAGCAGCTTGTCGGTAGCGGGGGGGCCAGATACGCAGTATTTT
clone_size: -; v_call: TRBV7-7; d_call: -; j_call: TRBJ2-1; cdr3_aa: CASSSRNEYEQFF; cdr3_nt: TGTGCTAGCAGCTCGCGGAATGAATATGAGCAGTTCTTC
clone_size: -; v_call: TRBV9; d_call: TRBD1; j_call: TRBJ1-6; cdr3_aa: CASSVAGGIGNSPLHF; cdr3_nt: TGTGCCAGCAGCGTAGCAGGGGGCATAGGCAATTCACCCCTCCACTTT
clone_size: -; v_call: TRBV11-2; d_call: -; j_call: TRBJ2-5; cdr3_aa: CASSLLAGSETQYF; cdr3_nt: TGTGCCAGCAGCTTACTGGCGGGGTCAGAGACCCAGTACTTC
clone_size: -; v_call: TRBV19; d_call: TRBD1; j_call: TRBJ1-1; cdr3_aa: CASSGDRRNTEAFF; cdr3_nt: TGTGCCAGTAGTGGGGACAGGAGGAACACTGAAGCTTTCTTT
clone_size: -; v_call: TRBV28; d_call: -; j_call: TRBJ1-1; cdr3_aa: CASRSREERGLLLAFF; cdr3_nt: TGTGCCAGCAGGAGCCGCGAGGAAAGGGGTTTACTACTTGCTTTCTTT
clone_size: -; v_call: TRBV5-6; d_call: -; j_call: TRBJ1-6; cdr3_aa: CASSFGGPGNSPLHF; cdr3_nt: TGTGCCAGCAGCTTCGGAGGGCCAGGAAATTCACCCCTCCACTTT
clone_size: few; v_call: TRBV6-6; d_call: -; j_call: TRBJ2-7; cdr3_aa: CAHGGGRGLNSYEQYF; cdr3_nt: TGTGCCCACGGAGGGGGCCGGGGCCTGAACTCCTACGAGCAGTACTTC
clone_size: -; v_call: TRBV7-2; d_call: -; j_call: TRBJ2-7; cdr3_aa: CASSSGVGGATGYEQYF; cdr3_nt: TGTGCCAGCAGCTCCGGGGTCGGCGGGGCCACCGGGTACGAGCAGTACTTC
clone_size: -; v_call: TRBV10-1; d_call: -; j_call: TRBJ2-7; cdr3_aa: CASSDGYEQYF; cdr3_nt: TGCGCCAGCAGTGACGGCTACGAGCAGTACTTC
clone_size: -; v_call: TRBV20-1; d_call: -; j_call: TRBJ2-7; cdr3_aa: CSASYSGTYEQYF; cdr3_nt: TGCAGTGCTAGTTATTCGGGAACGTACGAGCAGTACTTC
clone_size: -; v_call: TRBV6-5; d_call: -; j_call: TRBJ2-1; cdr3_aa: CASSPSSGWNEQFF; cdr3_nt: TGTGCCAGCAGCCCCTCGTCAGGGTGGAATGAGCAGTTCTTC
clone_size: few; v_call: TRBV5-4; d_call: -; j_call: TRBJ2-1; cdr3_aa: CASSQTVDSYNEQFF; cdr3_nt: TGTGCCAGCAGCCAGACTGTTGACTCCTACAATGAGCAGTTCTTC
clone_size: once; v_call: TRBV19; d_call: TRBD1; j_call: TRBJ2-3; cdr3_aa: CASRIRTGSTDTQYF; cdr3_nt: TGTGCCAGTAGGATTAGGACAGGAAGCACAGATACGCAGTATTTT
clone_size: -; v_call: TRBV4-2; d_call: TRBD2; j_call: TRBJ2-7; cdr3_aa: CASRPGLAQDYYEQYF; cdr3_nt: TGTGCCAGCAGACCGGGACTAGCGCAAGATTATTACGAGCAGTACTTC
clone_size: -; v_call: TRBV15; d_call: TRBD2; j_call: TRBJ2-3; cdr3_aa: CATSPSGGAGDTQYF; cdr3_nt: TGTGCCACCAGCCCTAGCGGGGGGGCAGGTGATACGCAGTATTTT
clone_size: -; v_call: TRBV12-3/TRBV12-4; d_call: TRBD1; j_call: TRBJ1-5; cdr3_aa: CATRDSENQPQHF; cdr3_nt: TGTGCCACCCGGGACAGCGAAAATCAGCCCCAGCATTTT
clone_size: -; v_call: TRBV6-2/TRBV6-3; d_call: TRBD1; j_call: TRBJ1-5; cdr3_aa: CASSLGRGPIGLHF; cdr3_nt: TGTGCCAGCAGTTTGGGCAGGGGGCCCATTGGGCTGCATTTT
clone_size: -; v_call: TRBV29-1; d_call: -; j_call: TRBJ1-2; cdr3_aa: CSVADRSANYGYTF; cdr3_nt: TGCAGCGTTGCGGACAGATCAGCTAACTATGGCTACACCTTC
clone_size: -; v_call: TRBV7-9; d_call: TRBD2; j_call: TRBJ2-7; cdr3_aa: CASSLVGLAGGRYEQYF; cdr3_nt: TGTGCCAGCAGCTTAGTAGGACTAGCGGGGGGGCGTTACGAGCAGTACTTC
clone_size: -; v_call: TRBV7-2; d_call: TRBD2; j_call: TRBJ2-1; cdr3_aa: CASSLGGLAGEQFF; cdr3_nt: TGTGCCAGCAGCTTAGGAGGACTAGCGGGTGAGCAGTTCTTC
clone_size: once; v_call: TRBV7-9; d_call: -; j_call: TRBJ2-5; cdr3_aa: CASSSSGVETQYF; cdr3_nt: TGTGCCAGCAGCTCGTCGGGAGTGGAGACCCAGTACTTC
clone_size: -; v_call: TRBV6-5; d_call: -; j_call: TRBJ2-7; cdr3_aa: CATSGGSTYEQYF; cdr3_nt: TGTGCCACCTCTGGCGGCAGTACCTACGAGCAGTACTTC
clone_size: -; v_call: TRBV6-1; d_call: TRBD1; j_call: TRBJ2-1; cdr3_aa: CASSERDRGRGEQFF; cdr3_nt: TGTGCCAGCAGTGAACGGGACAGGGGGCGAGGTGAGCAGTTCTTC
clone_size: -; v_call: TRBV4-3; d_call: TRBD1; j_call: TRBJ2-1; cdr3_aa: CASSQGVGQGRYNEQFF; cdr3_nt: TGCGCCAGCAGCCAAGGGGTGGGACAGGGCCGATACAATGAGCAGTTCTTC
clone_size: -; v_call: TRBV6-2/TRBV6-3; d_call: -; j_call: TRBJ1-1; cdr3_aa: CASSYGAGMTEAFF; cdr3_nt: TGTGCCAGCAGTTACGGGGCAGGGATGACTGAAGCTTTCTTT
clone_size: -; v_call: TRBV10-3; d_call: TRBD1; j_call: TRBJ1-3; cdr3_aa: CAISPGQGFSGNTIYF; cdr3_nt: TGTGCCATCAGTCCGGGACAGGGGTTTTCTGGAAACACCATATATTTT
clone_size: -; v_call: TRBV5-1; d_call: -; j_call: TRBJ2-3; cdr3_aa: CASSQTIRLFADTQYF; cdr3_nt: TGCGCCAGCAGCCAAACTATCCGCCTTTTCGCAGATACGCAGTATTTT
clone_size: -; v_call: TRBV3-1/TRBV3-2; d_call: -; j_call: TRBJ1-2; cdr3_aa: CASSQSDSIHTF; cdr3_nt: TGTGCCAGCAGCCAATCCGACAGTATCCACACCTTC
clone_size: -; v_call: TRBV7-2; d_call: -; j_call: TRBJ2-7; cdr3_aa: CASSAARNYEQYF; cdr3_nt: TGTGCCAGCAGCGCGGCCCGAAACTACGAGCAGTACTTC